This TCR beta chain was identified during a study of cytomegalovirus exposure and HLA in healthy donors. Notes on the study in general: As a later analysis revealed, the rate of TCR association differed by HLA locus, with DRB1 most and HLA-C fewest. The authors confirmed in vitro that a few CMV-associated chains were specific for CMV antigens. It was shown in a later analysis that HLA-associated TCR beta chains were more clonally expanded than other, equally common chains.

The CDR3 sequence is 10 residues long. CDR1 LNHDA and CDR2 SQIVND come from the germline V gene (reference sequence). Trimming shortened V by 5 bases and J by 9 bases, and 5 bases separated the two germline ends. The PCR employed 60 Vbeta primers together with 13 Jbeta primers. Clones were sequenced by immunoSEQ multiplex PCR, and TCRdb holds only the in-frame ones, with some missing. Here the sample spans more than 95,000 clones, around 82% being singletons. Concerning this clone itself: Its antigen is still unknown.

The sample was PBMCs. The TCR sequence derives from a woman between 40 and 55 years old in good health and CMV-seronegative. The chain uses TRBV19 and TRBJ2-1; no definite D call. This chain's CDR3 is CASSSGEQFF. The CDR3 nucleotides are TGTGCCAGTAGTTCGGGTGAGCAGTTCTTC.